The clone carrying this TCR beta chain has more than one count but fewer than ten. This CDR3 has 15 residues. Trimming removed 2 bases from V and 6 bases from J, with 14 bases in between. From germline, CDR1 is SGHTA and CDR2 FQGNSA. MiXCR, applied by TCRdb to the 5' RACE reads, yields one record per CDR3 protein. The sample yields about 260,000 distinct CDR3 sequences, roughly 7% seen once. The data are from a study of identical twins. Everyone who donated was a healthy Caucasian. The sample also formed part of further work on yellow fever vaccine responses in identical twins.

The TCR comes from a woman under 30 in good health. Material: memory (CD45RO+) T cells sorted from blood. This chain joins TRBV7-2 and TRBJ1-5; tentative D call: TRBD1 (6 bases). Here the CDR3 reads CASSLLSGVGQPQHF. CDR3 sequence (DNA): TGTGCCAGCAGCTTACTATCAGGGGTGGGTCAGCCCCAGCATTTT.